Each of the 14 T cell receptor beta chains below was sequenced from the same sample in a study of shared clonotypes between healthy human individuals. TCRdb keeps only in-frame clones here, not all; method: immunoSEQ multiplex PCR. The sample carries roughly 170,000 clones, roughly 70% recorded once. Material for sequencing was memory CD4+ T cells sorted from blood. Sample subset: CD45RA-negative fraction. These receptors came from a man under 40 in good health.

This sequence joins TRBV28 and TRBJ2-2, with 9 bases fitting TRBD2. Germline V CDR1 and CDR2: MDHEN, SYDVKM. This CDR3 spans 14 amino acids. V lost 7 bases, J lost 4 bases, and 4 bases stayed unmatched. The CDR3 region has the DNA TGTGCCAGCATGGCGGGAGGGCGCACCGGGGAGCTGTTTTTT. Its protein product is CASMAGGRTGELFF.

The chain combines TRBV5-1 with TRBJ2-1; 13 nucleotides line up with TRBD2. After removal of 5 bases from V and 5 bases from J, the junction contained 4 bases not matched to a gene. Per germline, CDR1 SGHRS and CDR2 YFSETQ. The CDR3 spans 15 residues. Here the CDR3 DNA reads TGCGCCAGCAGTTGGACTAGCGGGAGCGACAATGAGCAGTTCTTC. This gives the protein CASSWTSGSDNEQFF.

V is TRBV11-3 and J is TRBJ2-7, with TRBD2 matching 14 bases. There are 19 residues in the CDR3. The V segment lost 6 bases and the J segment 7 bases; nucleotides outside the gene matches: 20. Germline CDR1 is SGHNT and CDR2 is YENEEA. CDR3 DNA: TGTGCCAGCAGTCTCCCCCCGGGACTAGCGGGAGATTTACGTAGGGAGCAGTACTTC. Its protein is CASSLPPGLAGDLRREQYF.

This sequence joins TRBV7-4 and TRBJ1-1, with D perhaps matching TRBD1 (5 bases). Germline loops: CDR1 SGHVT, CDR2 SQSDAQ. The CDR3 runs to 14 residues. The V end was cut by 2 bases, the J end by 11 bases, with 18 bases between. The CDR3: CASSLSRGAGGAFF. The CDR3, as DNA: TGTGCCAGCAGCTTAAGCCGCGGGGCGGGTGGTGCTTTCTTT.

This clone was counted between two and nine times. The chain employs TRBV7-8 and TRBJ2-7; the D is unclear. V was trimmed by 0 bases and J by 2 bases, leaving 5 bases between them. CDR1 and CDR2 (germline): SGHVS, FQNEAQ. The CDR3 spans 13 residues. The CDR3 protein is CASSLARTYEQYF. CDR3 in DNA: TGTGCCAGCAGCTTAGCCAGGACCTACGAGCAGTACTTC.

The chain recombines TRBV7-2 with TRBJ2-3, with D uncertain. Germline V gene lookup returns CDR1 SGHTA and CDR2 FQGNSA. Trimming removed 4 bases at V and 8 bases at J, with 16 bases between. This CDR3 contains 14 residues. CDR3 bases: TGTGCCAGCAGCTCTCAGGTAACGAGTGGTACGCAGTATTTT. Protein: CASSSQVTSGTQYF.

The V and J genes are TRBV21-1 and TRBJ2-1; TRBD2, the table's D call, was not compared with the DNA. TRBV21-1 has pseudogene status. The CDR3 contains 20 residues. In DNA, the CDR3 is TGTGCCAGCAGCTTGGGTGAGGGACTAGCGGGAGGGTTGTCCTACAATGAGCAGTTCTTC. It is translated as CASSLGEGLAGGLSYNEQFF.

The chain carries TRBV11-2 and TRBJ2-5, with D possibly matching TRBD2 (7 bases). V was trimmed by 6 bases and J by 5 bases, leaving 22 bases between them. This CDR3 spans 16 amino acids. The germline V gene encodes CDR1 SGHAT and CDR2 FQNNGV. The CDR3 nucleotides read TGTGCCAGCAGTAGGGGGGGAGGGATGCAATGGGAGACCCAGTACTTC. It codes for CASSRGGGMQWETQYF.

The J gene is TRBJ2-4, the V gene TRBV5-4, with 7 bases lining up with TRBD2. Trimming removed 0 bases from V and 4 bases from J; junction bases left unmatched: 4. From germline, CDR1 is SGHNT and CDR2 YYREEE (reference sequence). This CDR3 is 15 amino acids long. The CDR3 spells CASSLAGGRKNIQYF. The DNA for the CDR3 is TGTGCCAGCAGCTTGGCGGGAGGCCGGAAAAACATTCAGTACTTC. Full variable domain (missing parts from reference TRBV5-4 and TRBJ2-4): ETGVTQSPTHLIKTRGQQVTLRCSSQSGHNTVSWYQQALGQGPQFIFQYYREEENGRGNFPPRFSGLQFPNYSSELNVNALELDDSALYLCASSLAGGRKNIQYFGAGTRLSVL.

This clone was counted a few times. The genes are TRBV30 and TRBJ2-3; D remains ambiguous. The CDR3 length is 12 residues. Trimming stripped 1 base from V and 6 bases from J, with 8 bases between. Germline V CDR1 and CDR2: GTSNPN, SVGIG (reference sequence). This CDR3 is CAWSAQRDTQYF. The CDR3 DNA reads TGTGCCTGGAGTGCCCAAAGGGATACGCAGTATTTT.

The chain carries TRBV28 and TRBJ2-2; TRBD2 matches at 14 bases. Trimming took 4 bases from V and 6 from J; bases not matched to a gene: 13. CDR3 length: 19 residues. Germline CDR1 and CDR2: MDHEN and SYDVKM. The CDR3 nucleotides are TGTGCCAGCAGTTCCCCCCCGGGACTAGCGGGAGTCTTCCCCGGGGAGCTGTTTTTT. Protein product: CASSSPPGLAGVFPGELFF.

This clone has only one observation. Other DNA sequences in this specimen translate into the identical CDR3. The chain links TRBV5-1 to TRBJ2-3; tentative D call: TRBD1 (5 bases). CDR1 is SGHRS and CDR2 is YFSETQ in the germline V gene. The CDR3 covers 15 residues. Trimming removed 1 base at V and 1 base at J, with 10 bases between. CDR3 loop: CASSLRGLGTDTQYF. CDR3 sequence (DNA): TGCGCCAGCAGCTTGAGGGGCCTTGGCACAGATACGCAGTATTTT. The whole variable domain, filled in from reference TRBV5-1 and TRBJ2-3, reads KAGVTQTPRYLIKTRGQQVTLSCSPISGHRSVSWYQQTPGQGLQFLFEYFSETQRNKGNFPGRFSGRQFSNSRSEMNVSTLELGDSALYLCASSLRGLGTDTQYFGPGTRLTVL.

The genes are TRBV9 and TRBJ1-4; D call uncertain. V was cut by 5 bases and J by 8 bases, with 13 bases left in between. CDR1 SGDLS and CDR2 YYNGEE come from the germline V gene. CDR3 length: 13 amino acids. The CDR3 nucleotides are TGTGCCAGCAGTCGTGGTGGAGGGGAAAAACTGTTTTTT. As protein: CASSRGGGEKLFF.

V is TRBV5-1 and J is TRBJ2-5; D is possibly TRBD2 (6 bases). The ends were cut back, 2 bases at V and 4 bases at J, with 18 bases in the middle. This CDR3 contains 16 residues. Germline assignment: CDR1 SGHRS and CDR2 YFSETQ. CDR3 nucleotides: TGCGCCAGCAGCTTCCGGGACTTGGGTCTGATAGAGACCCAGTACTTC. This codes for CASSFRDLGLIETQYF.